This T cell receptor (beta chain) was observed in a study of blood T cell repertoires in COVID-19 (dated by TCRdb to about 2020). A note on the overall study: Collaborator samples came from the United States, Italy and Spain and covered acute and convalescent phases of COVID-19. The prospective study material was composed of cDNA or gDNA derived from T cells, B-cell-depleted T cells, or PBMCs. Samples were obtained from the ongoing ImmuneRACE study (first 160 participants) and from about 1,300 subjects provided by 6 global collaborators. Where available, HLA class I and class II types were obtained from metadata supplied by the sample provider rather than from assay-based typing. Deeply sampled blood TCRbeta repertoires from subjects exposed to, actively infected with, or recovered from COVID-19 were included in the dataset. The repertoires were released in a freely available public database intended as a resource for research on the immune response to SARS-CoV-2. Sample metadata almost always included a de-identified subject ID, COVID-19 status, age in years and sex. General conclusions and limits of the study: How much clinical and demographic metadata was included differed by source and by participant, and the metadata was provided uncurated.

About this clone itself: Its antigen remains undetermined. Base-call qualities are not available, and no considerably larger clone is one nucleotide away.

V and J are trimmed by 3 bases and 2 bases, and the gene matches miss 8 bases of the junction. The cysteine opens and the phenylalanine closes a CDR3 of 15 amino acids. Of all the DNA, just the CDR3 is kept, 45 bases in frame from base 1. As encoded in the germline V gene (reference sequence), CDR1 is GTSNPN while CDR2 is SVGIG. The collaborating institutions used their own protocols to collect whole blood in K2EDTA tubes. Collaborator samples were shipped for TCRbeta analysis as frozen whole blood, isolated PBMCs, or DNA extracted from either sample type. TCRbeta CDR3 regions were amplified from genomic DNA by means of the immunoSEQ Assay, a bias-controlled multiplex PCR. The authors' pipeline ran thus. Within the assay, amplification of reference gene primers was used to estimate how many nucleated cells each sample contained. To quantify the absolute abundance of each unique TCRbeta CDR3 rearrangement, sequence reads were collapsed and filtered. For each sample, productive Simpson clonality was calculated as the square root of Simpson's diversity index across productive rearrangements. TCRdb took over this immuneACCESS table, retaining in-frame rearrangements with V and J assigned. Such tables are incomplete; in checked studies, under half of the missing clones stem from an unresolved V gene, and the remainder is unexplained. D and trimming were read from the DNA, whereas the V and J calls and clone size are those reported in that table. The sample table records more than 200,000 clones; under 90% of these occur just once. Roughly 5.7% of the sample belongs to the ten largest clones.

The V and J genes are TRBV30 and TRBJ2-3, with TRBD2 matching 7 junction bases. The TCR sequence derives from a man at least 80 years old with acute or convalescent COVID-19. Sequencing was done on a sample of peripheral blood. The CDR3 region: CAWRPREAITDTQYF. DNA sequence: TGTGCCTGGAGGCCCCGGGAGGCTATCACAGATACGCAGTATTTT. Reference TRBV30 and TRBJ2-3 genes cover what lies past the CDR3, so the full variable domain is SQTIHQWPATLVQPVGSPLSLECTVEGTSNPNLYWYRQAAGRGLQLLFYSVGIGQISSEVPQNLSASRPQDRQFILSSKKLLLSDSGFYLCAWRPREAITDTQYFGPGTRLTVL.